Listed below are T cell receptor beta chains from one sample, sequenced in a study of T cell responses to AZD1222 COVID-19 vaccine. Clones were sequenced by immunoSEQ multiplex PCR, and TCRdb holds only the in-frame ones, with some missing. Seen here are 150,000 to 200,000 clones, roughly nine tenths observed once, and the top ten hold about 1.5%. The sample consisted of peripheral blood, taken on day 0 of AZD1222 vaccination. The origin of the receptors is an adult in good health. The CDR3 runs from the conserved cysteine through the conserved F or W. The D gene is left open where the match is weak. Size is omitted from some rows. Given values are once, few, many or a class for expanded clones.

J gene	clone size	D gene	V gene	CDR3 protein	CDR3 DNA
TRBJ1-4	NA	NA	TRBV9	CASSSPGSGEKLFF	TGTGCCAGCAGCTCCCCCGGGTCCGGGGAAAAACTGTTTTTT
TRBJ2-5	NA	TRBD2	TRBV7-8	CASSSGTTYQETQYF	TGTGCCAGCAGCTCCGGGACTACGTACCAAGAGACCCAGTACTTC
TRBJ1-1	NA	NA	TRBV6-1	CASTPRGSTEAFF	TGTGCCAGCACCCCTCGAGGGAGCACTGAAGCTTTCTTT
TRBJ2-1	NA	NA	TRBV29-1	CSAGGLNYNEQFF	TGCAGCGCTGGGGGGCTGAACTACAATGAGCAGTTCTTC
TRBJ1-1	NA	NA	TRBV4-3	CASSQEGGGREAFF	TGCGCCAGCAGCCAAGAAGGCGGCGGGAGGGAGGCTTTCTTT
TRBJ1-5	NA	TRBD1	TRBV18	CASSLGQGLEEPQHF	TGTGCCAGCTCCCTGGGACAGGGGCTCGAGGAGCCCCAGCATTTT
TRBJ1-2	NA	NA	TRBV12-3/TRBV12-4	CASSPGNYGYTF	TGTGCCAGCAGCCCAGGGAACTATGGCTACACCTTC
TRBJ2-1	once	TRBD2	TRBV7-8	CASSFRLAVSYNEQFF	TGTGCCAGCAGCTTCCGACTAGCGGTCTCCTACAATGAGCAGTTCTTC
TRBJ2-3	once	NA	TRBV7-2	CASSLVGRGLDTQYF	TGTGCCAGCAGCCTGGTGGGGCGCGGATTAGATACGCAGTATTTT
TRBJ2-1	NA	NA	TRBV18	CASSPSQSSYNEQFF	TGTGCCAGCTCACCATCCCAGAGCTCCTACAATGAGCAGTTCTTC
TRBJ1-5	once	TRBD1	TRBV20-1	CSASLPGGIRQPQHF	TGCAGTGCTAGTCTGCCAGGGGGCATCCGTCAGCCCCAGCATTTT
TRBJ2-5	NA	NA	TRBV25-1	CASSEYGLTYQETQYF	TGTGCCAGCAGTGAATATGGGCTGACGTACCAAGAGACCCAGTACTTC
TRBJ2-7	NA	TRBD1	TRBV5-1	CASSRDRGMDEQYF	TGCGCCAGCAGCCGGGACAGGGGGATGGACGAGCAGTACTTC
TRBJ2-5	NA	TRBD2	TRBV10-3	CAISESPGLAGGSQTQYF	TGTGCCATCAGTGAGTCCCCTGGACTAGCGGGAGGTTCTCAGACCCAGTACTTC
TRBJ2-3	NA	TRBD1	TRBV4-3	CASSHQSGQGNLGNTQYF	TGCGCCAGCAGCCACCAATCGGGACAGGGGAACTTAGGGAATACGCAGTATTTT
TRBJ2-3	NA	TRBD2	TRBV30	CAWSVNPGLAGDTDTQYF	TGTGCCTGGAGTGTAAATCCTGGGCTAGCGGGGGACACAGATACGCAGTATTTT
TRBJ1-6	NA	TRBD1	TRBV30	CAWDSPGGRNSPLHF	TGTGCCTGGGACTCCCCAGGGGGCAGAAATTCACCCCTCCACTTT
TRBJ2-6	NA	TRBD2	TRBV6-5	CASGGLASGANVLTF	TGTGCCAGCGGAGGACTAGCCTCTGGGGCCAACGTCCTGACTTTC
TRBJ2-1	NA	TRBD2	TRBV5-1	CASSLGGGRYNEQFF	TGCGCCAGCAGCTTGGGCGGGGGGCGATACAATGAGCAGTTCTTC
TRBJ1-2	NA	NA	TRBV5-8	CASSPNRQTYGYTF	TGTGCCAGCAGCCCCAACCGTCAAACCTATGGCTACACCTTC
TRBJ2-5	NA	TRBD1	TRBV6-5	CASSYSVGTGRETQYF	TGTGCCAGCAGTTACTCCGTAGGGACAGGGAGAGAGACCCAGTACTTC
TRBJ2-3	NA	TRBD2	TRBV5-1	CASSLTGGRGDTQYF	TGCGCCAGCAGCCTGACGGGGGGACGGGGAGATACGCAGTATTTT
TRBJ1-6	NA	NA	TRBV30	CAWSVQRGRNSPLHF	TGTGCCTGGAGTGTACAGCGGGGTCGGAATTCACCCCTCCACTTT
TRBJ2-1	NA	NA	TRBV29-1	CSVQPGQIYSYNEQFF	TGCAGCGTCCAACCAGGACAGATTTATTCCTACAATGAGCAGTTCTTC
TRBJ2-1	NA	NA	TRBV6-4	CASSDSGGVSDEQFF	TGTGCCAGCAGTGACTCAGGGGGAGTAAGCGATGAGCAGTTCTTC
TRBJ1-2	once	NA	TRBV29-1	CSVYSGAYGYTF	TGCAGCGTGTATTCGGGAGCCTATGGCTACACCTTC
TRBJ2-6	NA	NA	TRBV7-2	CASSPRLGGANVLTF	TGTGCCAGCAGCCCCAGATTGGGGGGGGCCAACGTCCTGACTTTC
TRBJ2-1	NA	TRBD2	TRBV5-1	CASSFNSGSTYNEQFF	TGCGCCAGCAGCTTCAATAGCGGGAGTACTTACAATGAGCAGTTCTTC
TRBJ2-1	NA	NA	TRBV5-1	CASSLSRGSDNEQFF	TGCGCCAGCAGCTTGTCCCGGGGTAGCGACAATGAGCAGTTCTTC